The 23 T cell receptor beta chains below all came from one sample that was sequenced in a study of blood T cell repertoires in COVID-19. Generated by immunoSEQ multiplex PCR, the TCRdb table keeps only in-frame clones and is missing some. The table shows 35,000 to 50,000 clones, with about 86% occurring only once. Sequenced sample: peripheral blood. These receptors were obtained from a human donor with acute or convalescent COVID-19. The donor label of this sample is uncertain.

This chain links TRBV14 with TRBJ2-1; 10 positions match TRBD2. The CDR3 contains 17 residues. Germline V gene lookup returns CDR1 SGHDN and CDR2 FVKESK. The ends lost 0 bases at V and 9 bases at J; junction bases unmatched: 11. Here the CDR3 DNA reads TGTGCCAGCAGCCAAGAATTCCAGCGGGAGGGCCTTGGTGAGCAGTTCTTC. This sequence encodes CASSQEFQREGLGEQFF. Variable domain in full (rest from reference TRBV14 and TRBJ2-1): EAGVTQFPSHSVIEKGQTVTLRCDPISGHDNLYWYRRVMGKEIKFLLHFVKESKQDESGMPNNRFLAERTGGTYSTLKVQPAELEDSGVYFCASSQEFQREGLGEQFFGPGTRLTVL.

The J gene is TRBJ2-3, the V gene TRBV3-1 (or the pseudogene TRBV3-2), with D unresolved. V dropped 5 bases and J dropped 2 bases, with 5 bases sitting between them. The CDR3 has 12 amino acids. The germline CDR1 and CDR2 sequences are LGHDT and YNNKEL (reference sequence). Here the CDR3 DNA reads TGTGCCAGCAGCTCGGTCACAGATACGCAGTATTTT. Encoded protein: CASSSVTDTQYF.

The rearrangement links TRBV30 to TRBJ2-5; D not certain. Trimming shortened V by 3 bases and J by 0 bases, and 5 bases separated the two germline ends. Germline V lookup: CDR1 GTSNPN, CDR2 SVGIG (reference sequence). The CDR3 covers 12 residues. In nucleotides, the CDR3 is TGTGCCTGGAGCGACAACCAAGAGACCCAGTACTTC. Encoded protein: CAWSDNQETQYF.

This chain links TRBV19 with TRBJ1-1; TRBD1 agrees at 8 bases. V shed 5 bases and J 5 bases; nucleotides not matched to a gene: 7. This CDR3 is built from 14 residues. The V gene's germline CDR1 is LNHDA and CDR2 SQIVND (reference sequence). The CDR3 spells CASSSQGARTEAFF. For the CDR3, the DNA is TGTGCCAGTAGTTCCCAGGGGGCGCGGACTGAAGCTTTCTTT. The whole variable domain, filled in from reference TRBV19 and TRBJ1-1, reads DGGITQSPKYLFRKEGQNVTLSCEQNLNHDAMYWYRQDPGQGLRLIYYSQIVNDFQKGDIAEGYSVSREKKESFPLTVTSAQKNPTAFYLCASSSQGARTEAFFGQGTRLTVV.

In regard to this clone: This CDR3 is also generated by other DNA sequences in the sample. V is TRBV9 and J is TRBJ1-3, with D possibly TRBD1 on 6 matching bases. This CDR3 region has 15 residues. V was trimmed by 2 bases and J by 1 base, leaving 10 bases between them. Per germline, CDR1 SGDLS and CDR2 YYNGEE. The CDR3 bases are TGTGCCAGCAGCGTTGGACAGTCGTCTGGAAACACCATATATTTT. This sequence encodes CASSVGQSSGNTIYF. Complete variable domain (other parts from reference TRBV9 and TRBJ1-3): DSGVTQTPKHLITATGQRVTLRCSPRSGDLSVYWYQQSLDQGLQFLIQYYNGEERAKGNILERFSAQQFPDLHSELNLSSLELGDSALYFCASSVGQSSGNTIYFGEGSWLTVV.

V is TRBV11-2 and J is TRBJ2-3, with 9 positions matching TRBD2. The junction had 11 bases not matched to a gene; V was cut back by 1 base and J by 3 bases. This CDR3 comprises 18 residues. Germline V gives CDR1 SGHAT, CDR2 FQNNGV. CDR3 loop: CASSLGAGLAGLTDTQYF. The CDR3 region has the DNA TGTGCCAGCAGCTTAGGGGCGGGTCTAGCGGGATTAACAGATACGCAGTATTTT.

The chain employs TRBV5-1 and TRBJ2-5; TRBD1 aligns across 11 bases. Germline loops: CDR1 SGHRS, CDR2 YFSETQ. After removal of 4 bases from V and 5 bases from J, the junction contained 10 bases not matched to a gene. The CDR3 spans 16 residues. In DNA, the CDR3 is TGCGCCAGCAGCCCCCAACCGGGACAGGGGGGGGAGACCCAGTACTTC. This codes for CASSPQPGQGGETQYF. Full variable domain (outside the CDR3, taken from reference TRBV5-1 and TRBJ2-5): KAGVTQTPRYLIKTRGQQVTLSCSPISGHRSVSWYQQTPGQGLQFLFEYFSETQRNKGNFPGRFSGRQFSNSRSEMNVSTLELGDSALYLCASSPQPGQGGETQYFGPGTRLLVL.

CDR3 DNA sequence: TGCGCCAGCAGCTCGGGGACAGGGCAGGATCAGCCCCAGCATTTT. Residues: CASSSGTGQDQPQHF. The rearrangement uses TRBV5-1 and TRBJ1-5; 9 nucleotides agree with TRBD1. The CDR3 is 15 residues long. Germline lookup yields CDR1 SGHRS and CDR2 YFSETQ. V was clipped by 3 bases and J by 5 bases; unmatched bases: 6.

V and J are TRBV7-8 and TRBJ2-1; D is uncertain. CDR1 SGHVS and CDR2 FQNEAQ come from the germline V gene. The CDR3 extends over 12 amino acids. Trimming removed 3 bases from V and 3 bases from J, with 3 bases in between. The CDR3 is CASSFHYNEQFF. The CDR3 region has the DNA TGTGCCAGCAGCTTCCACTACAATGAGCAGTTCTTC. Supplemented by reference TRBV7-8 and TRBJ2-1, the full variable domain reads GAGVSQSPRYKVAKRGQDVALRCDPISGHVSLFWYQQALGQGPEFLTYFQNEAQLDKSGLPSDRFFAERPEGSVSTLKIQRTQQEDSAVYLCASSFHYNEQFFGPGTRLTVL.

For the CDR3, the DNA is TGTGCCACTACTATAGGGGGCAACTATGGCTACACCTTC. Translating it yields CATTIGGNYGYTF. The chain uses TRBV19 and TRBJ1-2, with 7 bases fitting TRBD1. This CDR3 region has 13 residues. The J segment lost 2 bases and the V segment lost 10 bases, leaving 7 bases of the junction unmatched. Germline V CDR1 and CDR2: LNHDA, SQIVND (reference sequence).

The chain is built from TRBV18 and TRBJ1-6; TRBD1 might be the D (5 bases). CDR1 and CDR2 from the germline V gene are KGHSH and LQKENI. The CDR3 length is 13 residues. Trimming left V 6 bases short and J 8 bases short, with 11 bases between. CDR3 nucleotide sequence: TGTGCCAGCTCCCAGGGTAGCTATTCACCCCTCCACTTT. Its protein is CASSQGSYSPLHF.

The V call is TRBV5-8, the J call TRBJ2-3, with TRBD2 matching over 11 bases. This CDR3 contains 17 residues. The ends lost 4 bases at V and 0 bases at J; junction bases unmatched: 7. The V gene's germline CDR1 is SGHTS and CDR2 YDEGEE. The CDR3 is CASSIFSGGASTDTQYF. The CDR3 DNA reads TGTGCCAGCAGCATCTTTAGCGGGGGGGCCAGCACAGATACGCAGTATTTT.

The V and J genes are TRBV5-6 and TRBJ1-4, with 10 bases aligning to TRBD1. The CDR3 has 14 amino acids. The junction had 6 bases not matched to a gene; V was cut back by 5 bases and J by 8 bases. Per the germline V gene, CDR1 is SGHDT and CDR2 is YYEEEE. The CDR3 bases are TGTGCCAGCAGAGGGACAGGGGCCGACGAAAAACTGTTTTTT. This encodes CASRGTGADEKLFF. Supplemented by reference TRBV5-6 and TRBJ1-4, the full variable domain reads DAGVTQSPTHLIKTRGQQVTLRCSPKSGHDTVSWYQQALGQGPQFIFQYYEEEERQRGNFPDRFSGHQFPNYSSELNVNALLLGDSALYLCASRGTGADEKLFFGSGTQLSVL.

V usage is TRBV6-6 and J usage is TRBJ2-1; the match to TRBD2 covers 10 bases. Unmatched junction bases numbered 3, after V lost 2 bases and J lost 2 bases. Per the germline V gene, CDR1 is MNHNY and CDR2 is SVGAGI (reference sequence). The CDR3 is made up of 16 amino acids. The CDR3 DNA follows: TGTGCCAGCAGTTACGGGCTAGCGGGGGCCTACAATGAGCAGTTCTTC. Amino acid sequence: CASSYGLAGAYNEQFF.

The V gene is TRBV5-6, the J gene TRBJ2-3, with TRBD2 identical over 8 bases. Trimming at V came to 2 bases and at J to 3 bases, leaving 5 bases not matched to a gene. Germline V gene data show CDR1 as SGHDT and CDR2 as YYEEEE. The CDR3 totals 15 residues. Written as DNA, the CDR3 is TGTGCCAGCAGCTTAGCGGGAGATCGGACAGATACGCAGTATTTT. The encoded protein is CASSLAGDRTDTQYF.

This rearrangement joins TRBV6-1 to TRBJ2-3; TRBD2 might be the D (5 bases). V was pared by 0 bases and J by 2 bases, with 12 bases between. Germline V CDR1 and CDR2: MNHNS, SASEGT. The CDR3 contains 16 residues. CDR3 sequence (DNA): TGTGCCAGCAGTGAAGCCACCGTGGAGGTCACAGATACGCAGTATTTT. The encoded protein is CASSEATVEVTDTQYF.

The rearrangement links TRBV19 to TRBJ2-7; TRBD2 matches at 7 bases. V shed 5 bases and J 3 bases; nucleotides not matched to a gene: 1. Germline V gene lookup returns CDR1 LNHDA and CDR2 SQIVND (reference sequence). The CDR3 sequence is 12 residues long. This chain's CDR3 is CASSGGGYEQYF. In DNA form, the CDR3 reads TGTGCCAGTAGTGGGGGGGGCTACGAGCAGTACTTC.

This clone has only a few counts. J is TRBJ2-2 and V is TRBV4-2; the match to TRBD2 covers 8 bases. Germline CDR1 is LGHNA and CDR2 is YNFKEQ. Trimming cost V 1 base and J 4 bases; bases outside gene matches: 8. The CDR3 spans 17 residues. The CDR3 region is CASSQGEAGVGTGELFF. The CDR3 DNA is TGTGCCAGCAGCCAAGGCGAAGCGGGGGTGGGCACCGGGGAGCTGTTTTTT.

V usage is TRBV6-1 and J usage is TRBJ2-7; D gene uncertain. The CDR3 length is 13 residues. Trimming removed 1 base at V and 3 bases at J, with 7 bases between. Germline CDR1 and CDR2: MNHNS and SASEGT. CDR3 DNA sequence: TGTGCCAGCAGTGAAGGCCCACTCTACGAGCAGTACTTC. Its protein is CASSEGPLYEQYF.

This clone was seen a single time. The rearrangement links TRBV24-1 to TRBJ2-3; 10 bases align to TRBD2. CDR3 length equals 17 residues. Germline lookup yields CDR1 KGHDR and CDR2 SFDVKD. After removal of 7 bases from V and 0 bases from J, the junction contained 9 bases not matched to a gene. CDR3 DNA sequence: TGTGCCACCAGCGGACTAGCGGTATCTCTCAGCACAGATACGCAGTATTTT. It encodes CATSGLAVSLSTDTQYF.

This rearrangement joins TRBV5-1 to TRBJ2-3; 8 nucleotides agree with TRBD2. Trimming removed 0 bases from V and 3 bases from J; junction bases left unmatched: 6. Germline loops: CDR1 SGHRS, CDR2 YFSETQ. This CDR3 has 16 amino acids. In DNA, the CDR3 is TGCGCCAGCAGCTTGGTGGCTAGCGGGTTAACAGATACGCAGTATTTT. Its translation is CASSLVASGLTDTQYF.

V usage is TRBV28 and J usage is TRBJ1-1, with D uncertain. The CDR3 covers 16 residues. Trimming removed 2 bases at V and 4 bases at J, with 17 bases between. Looked up from germline, CDR1 is MDHEN and CDR2 is SYDVKM. CDR3 sequence reads: CASSLTPPEVGTEAFF. DNA for the CDR3: TGTGCCAGCAGTTTAACTCCTCCGGAGGTAGGCACTGAAGCTTTCTTT.

The rearrangement links TRBV30 to TRBJ1-5; no reliable D call. Germline lookup yields CDR1 GTSNPN and CDR2 SVGIG (reference sequence). CDR3 length: 16 residues. Trimming removed 0 bases at V and 5 bases at J, with 17 bases between. CDR3 nucleotides: TGTGCCTGGAGTGTACCCCACGTCACTTTTGATCAGCCCCAGCATTTT. This codes for CAWSVPHVTFDQPQHF.